The following is a T cell receptor (beta chain) sequence with its context. The sample is drawn from a study of blood T cell repertoires in COVID-19. Study overall: Acute and convalescent COVID-19 samples came from the United States, Italy and Spain. From T cells, B-cell-depleted T cells, or PBMCs came the material, which was cDNA or gDNA.

Germline V CDR1 and CDR2: GTSNPN, SVGIG (reference sequence). This CDR3 comprises 15 residues. The trim removed 2 bases at V and 10 bases at J, leaving 9 bases unmatched. Original handling: Amplification with reference gene primers provided the estimates of nucleated cell counts. Sequencing was performed with immunoSEQ multiplex PCR; in TCRdb, only in-frame clones are kept and a portion is missing. V, J and clone size derive from that table, while D and trimming were established from the DNA sequence. The sample holds more than 350,000 clones, roughly 90% seen once. This TCR was sampled from a woman aged 18 to 35 who had been exposed to COVID-19. Sequencing used PBMCs or T cells enriched from blood (not recorded which). This chain connects TRBV30 to TRBJ2-2; 11 bases map to TRBD2. CDR3 in DNA: TGTGCCTGGAGTACCGGGACTAGCGGATTCGAGGAGCTGTTTTTT. It encodes CAWSTGTSGFEELFF.